This T cell receptor (beta chain) was captured in a study of shared clonotypes between healthy human individuals. Germline V lookup: CDR1 SNHLY, CDR2 FYNNEI. The CDR3 contains 12 residues. The germline V and J ends were trimmed by 4 bases and 8 bases, with 11 bases remaining between them. Some clones are missing from TCRdb's copy, which holds only in-frame ones; the method was immunoSEQ multiplex PCR. This table has hundreds of thousands of clones, about 95% appearing once. Positive CCR7 selection of CD45RO-negative cells yielded the naive CD8 cells, and terminally differentiated effector memory CD45RA+ cells were excluded. In the case of this clone: Antigen unknown.

Points from the study as a whole: Only a few donors were included, so the genetic and exposure-history diversity represented was limited. Sharing across four donors was highest in naive CD4 (roughly 5%) and lowest in memory CD8 (0.4%).

This TCR derives from a woman in her 30s in good health. The sample comprised naive CD8+ T cells sorted from blood. The chain uses TRBV2 and TRBJ1-1; D remains ambiguous. CDR3 sequence reads: CASSGWGTEAFF. The CDR3, as DNA: TGTGCCAGCAGTGGTTGGGGTACAGAAGCTTTCTTT. The variable domain in full, with the rest retrieved from reference TRBV2 and TRBJ1-1, is EPEVTQTPSHQVTQMGQEVILRCVPISNHLYFYWYRQILGQKVEFLVSFYNNEISEKSEIFDDQFSVERPDGSNFTLKIRSTKLEDSAMYFCASSGWGTEAFFGQGTRLTVV.